This TCR beta chain derives from a study of CD8+ T cells in alopecia areata. CDR1 is LNHNV, CDR2 YYDKDF, per germline (reference sequence). Trimming removed 2 bases from V and 1 base from J, with 10 bases in between. The CDR3 length is 15 residues. This clone was picked up a small number of times. Noted treatment: oral pan-JAK inhibitor, 5-10 mg twice daily. In each case, RNA was isolated and then reverse transcribed into cDNA as the sequencing template. The method was immunoSEQ multiplex PCR; TCRdb's version includes in-frame clones alone and lacks a portion of them. The repertoire has about 190,000 clones, 60% of them found once; the top ten carry approximately 1%.

V is TRBV15 and J is TRBJ2-3, with D tentatively TRBD2 (6 bases). Sequences were derived from CD4+ T cells sorted from blood, sampled at week 24, from a patient treated with tofacitinib. This sequence originates from a human donor with alopecia areata. Here the CDR3 reads CATSRRLGGTDTQYF. Written as DNA, the CDR3 is TGTGCCACCAGCAGAAGACTAGGGGGCACAGATACGCAGTATTTT.